These 12 T cell receptor beta chains share one sample of origin, sequenced in a study of cytomegalovirus exposure and HLA in healthy donors. Clones were sequenced by immunoSEQ multiplex PCR, and TCRdb holds only the in-frame ones, with some missing. The table lists 98,000 or so clones, approximately 85% of them singletons. Sequenced sample: PBMCs. These receptors were obtained from a woman younger than 30 in good health and CMV-seronegative.

This sequence joins TRBV6-1 and TRBJ2-1; TRBD2 aligns across 9 bases. Trimming took 11 bases from V and 7 from J; bases not matched to a gene: 6. CDR3 length: 12 amino acids. Per the germline V gene, CDR1 is MNHNS and CDR2 is SASEGT. CDR3: CAAGLAGNEQFF. CDR3 bases: TGTGCCGCGGGACTAGCCGGTAATGAGCAGTTCTTC.

For this clone: An end of the junction does not agree with germline; a read error may underlie this. The CDR3 sequence: CATSRPGFGDWGSLLHF. The CDR3 coding sequence is TGTGCCACCAGCAGACCCGGGTTTGGGGATTGGGGCTCACTCCTCCACTTT. This chain connects TRBV15 to TRBJ1-6; tentative D call: TRBD1 (5 bases). The germline V gene encodes CDR1 LNHNV and CDR2 YYDKDF (reference sequence). The CDR3 is made up of 17 amino acids.

V and J are TRBV29-1 and TRBJ2-3; TRBD2 matches 7 bases. The CDR3 runs 14 residues. Germline trimming cut 4 bases from V and 5 bases from J; bases unmatched to any gene: 9. Germline V CDR1 and CDR2: SQVTM, ANQGSEA. The CDR3 DNA sequence: TGCAGCGTTGTGGTCCGGGGGGAAATAGATACGCAGTATTTT. It translates to CSVVVRGEIDTQYF.

Note on this clone: This specimen includes other DNA sequences encoding the same CDR3. This chain links TRBV5-1 with TRBJ1-1; maybe TRBD1 (6 bases). Germline CDR1 is SGHRS and CDR2 is YFSETQ. The CDR3 is 14 amino acids. The V end lost 3 bases, the J end lost 0 bases, and 9 bases lay between the germline ends. CDR3 bases: TGCGCCAGCAGCTGGACAGACATGAACACTGAAGCTTTCTTT. Translated, it gives CASSWTDMNTEAFF. Variable domain in full (rest from reference TRBV5-1 and TRBJ1-1): KAGVTQTPRYLIKTRGQQVTLSCSPISGHRSVSWYQQTPGQGLQFLFEYFSETQRNKGNFPGRFSGRQFSNSRSEMNVSTLELGDSALYLCASSWTDMNTEAFFGQGTRLTVV.

V and J are TRBV6-1 and TRBJ1-5; 8 nucleotides agree with TRBD1. The V gene's germline CDR1 is MNHNS and CDR2 SASEGT. J lost 7 bases, V lost 9 bases, and 8 bases had no gene match. There are 13 residues in the CDR3. As DNA, the CDR3 is TGTGCCAGTGACCGGGACAGGAAGCAGCCCCAGCATTTT. It is translated as CASDRDRKQPQHF.

This clone was seen a single time. The V gene is TRBV7-6, the J gene TRBJ1-2, with no clear D. This CDR3 has 14 residues. V was clipped by 4 bases and J by 2 bases, with 11 bases between them. Germline V CDR1 and CDR2: SGHVS, FNYEAQ. The CDR3 DNA is TGTGCCAGCAGCTCTTTTACTGAGAACTATGGCTACACCTTC. Its protein is CASSSFTENYGYTF. Using reference TRBV7-6 and TRBJ1-2 for the parts outside the CDR3, the full variable domain is GAGVSQSPRYKVTKRGQDVALRCDPISGHVSLYWYRQALGQGPEFLTYFNYEAQQDKSGLPNDRFSAERPEGSISTLTIQRTEQRDSAMYRCASSSFTENYGYTFGSGTRLTVV.

The V gene is TRBV7-9, the J gene TRBJ2-2, with D possibly TRBD2 on 6 matching bases. V shed 5 bases and J shed 0 bases, with 10 bases lying between them. The CDR3 sequence is 15 residues long. Germline CDR1 is SEHNR and CDR2 is FQNEAQ (reference sequence). DNA for the CDR3: TGTGCCAGCAGCCCGGGACTTACGAACACCGGGGAGCTGTTTTTT. This encodes CASSPGLTNTGELFF.

CDR3 in amino acids: CASSFMLTSGGPEDTQYF. CDR3 DNA: TGTGCCAGCAGTTTTATGCTGACTAGCGGGGGGCCAGAAGATACGCAGTATTTT. The rearrangement uses TRBV27 and TRBJ2-3; 13 nucleotides line up with TRBD2. V shed 3 bases and J 5 bases; nucleotides not matched to a gene: 11. In germline, CDR1 is MNHEY, CDR2 SMNVEV (reference sequence). The CDR3 is 18 residues long.

This clone was seen a handful of times. The rearrangement links TRBV6-5 to TRBJ2-7; the D gene is possibly TRBD2 (6 bases). V lost 2 bases and J 3 bases, leaving 8 bases between the germline ends. Germline CDR1 reads MNHEY; CDR2 reads SVGAGI. CDR3 length equals 13 residues. CDR3 residues: CASSYGRDYEQYF. DNA for the CDR3: TGTGCCAGCAGTTACGGGCGGGACTACGAGCAGTACTTC.

The V gene is TRBV12-5, the J gene TRBJ2-7; no clear D gene. CDR3 size: 12 residues. With 3 bases removed from V and 12 bases from J, the gap between germline ends came to 15 bases. Germline V gene sequence: CDR1 LGHNT, CDR2 FRNRAP. The CDR3 DNA reads as TGTGCTAGTGGTTTTCGTCTCGCACGCGGGTACTTC. This gives the protein CASGFRLARGYF.

This clone was observed at least ten times. V usage is TRBV6-4 and J usage is TRBJ2-3; the D is unclear. This CDR3 contains 15 residues. Germline assignment: CDR1 MRHNA and CDR2 SNTAGT. V lost 6 bases, J lost 1 base, and 14 bases lay in between. As DNA, the CDR3 is TGTGCCAGCAGCCTCATGGCGGCGGGCACAGATACGCAGTATTTT. This gives the protein CASSLMAAGTDTQYF.

The chain links TRBV13 to TRBJ1-1; perhaps TRBD1 as D (5 bases). CDR3 length: 15 amino acids. Per the germline V gene, CDR1 is PRHDT and CDR2 is FYEKMQ (reference sequence). The V end lost 5 bases, the J end lost 4 bases, and 17 bases lay between the germline ends. CDR3 nucleotides: TGTGCCAGCAGCCCCCAGGGAGGGATGGGCACTGAAGCTTTCTTT. It codes for CASSPQGGMGTEAFF.